The clone carrying this TCR beta chain was recorded once. As yet, its antigen is unknown. This sample is part of a study of OX40 agonist ivuxolimab in advanced cancers. Across the whole study: Treatment received earlier with anti-PD-1, anti-PD-L1 or anti-CTLA-4 agents was allowed, and 40% had some.

Study-wide results and limits: CD4+ and CD8+ blood T cells expanded clonally by week 6 at 0.1 to 3.0 mg/kg.

TCRdb keeps only in-frame clones here, not all; method: immunoSEQ multiplex PCR. The table records about 79,000 clones, 91% of them present only once. V lost 6 bases and J lost 0; bases outside the gene matches: 6. Germline V lookup: CDR1 SGDLS, CDR2 YYNGEE. The CDR3 consists of 15 residues. This receptor was identified in an adult with an advanced solid tumor such as melanoma, head and neck, liver or kidney cancer. The sample in question was CD4+ or CD8+ T cells sorted from blood, obtained in a trial of the OX40 agonist ivuxolimab. V and J are TRBV9 and TRBJ2-3; 8 bases map to TRBD1. This CDR3 reads CASIPGQDSTDTQYF. In nucleotides, the CDR3 is TGTGCCAGCATCCCGGGACAGGATAGCACAGATACGCAGTATTTT.